The present entry profiles one T cell receptor (beta chain) with its context. The data were obtained in a study of T cells in Graves' hyperthyroidism and ophthalmopathy. CDR1 is SGHTA, CDR2 FQGNSA, per germline. Trimming took 1 base from V and 4 from J, leaving 11 bases between them. This CDR3 spans 15 amino acids. The hyperthyroidism was newly diagnosed and had lasted under 2 months; the patients were aged 18 to 65. TCR beta CDR3 regions were amplified from RNA. In the first-round RT-PCR of the TCR CDR3, the HTBI primer set was used. TCRdb itself ran the multiplex PCR reads through MiXCR, one entry per CDR3 protein. The sample holds 350,000 or so distinct CDR3 sequences, about 15% seen once.

The V and J genes are TRBV7-2 and TRBJ2-1; weak D call: TRBD2 (6 bases). Material for sequencing was blood. This receptor was taken from a woman in her thirties with Graves' hyperthyroidism that later progressed to Graves' ophthalmopathy. The DNA of the CDR3 is TGTGCCAGCAGCTTAGAGCCTAGCGCTTACAATGAGCAGTTCTTC. Its translation is CASSLEPSAYNEQFF.